These 21 T cell receptor beta chains share one sample of origin, sequenced in a study of OX40 agonist ivuxolimab in advanced cancers. Assay used: immunoSEQ multiplex PCR; TCRdb lists only in-frame clones, some missing. The sample records about 41,000 clones, about 86% being singletons. Material: CD4+ or CD8+ T cells sorted from blood, obtained in a trial of the OX40 agonist ivuxolimab. The source of these receptors is an adult with an advanced solid tumor such as melanoma, head and neck, liver or kidney cancer.

The J gene is TRBJ2-3, the V gene TRBV18, with TRBD2 matching 7 bases. From germline, CDR1 is KGHSH and CDR2 LQKENI. The CDR3 has 16 residues. After removal of 0 bases from V and 2 bases from J, the junction contained 5 bases not matched to a gene. The CDR3 DNA follows: TGTGCCAGCTCACCACCTGGGGGGGGAAACACAGATACGCAGTATTTT. Its translation is CASSPPGGGNTDTQYF. Filled out from reference TRBV18 and TRBJ2-3, the complete variable domain reads NAGVMQNPRHLVRRRGQEARLRCSPMKGHSHVYWYRQLPEEGLKFMVYLQKENIIDESGMPKERFSAEFPKEGPSILRIQQVVRGDSAAYFCASSPPGGGNTDTQYFGPGTRLTVL.

The rearrangement joins TRBV18 to TRBJ2-3; 7 bases fit TRBD2. V was clipped by 3 bases and J by 2 bases; unmatched bases: 8. The germline gives CDR1 KGHSH, CDR2 LQKENI. There are 16 residues in the CDR3. Here the CDR3 reads CASSPFRGVDTDTQYF. Written as DNA, the CDR3 is TGTGCCAGCTCACCCTTTCGGGGGGTGGACACAGATACGCAGTATTTT.

V is TRBV9 and J is TRBJ2-3, with D possibly TRBD2 on 6 matching bases. This CDR3 contains 14 residues. Looked up from germline, CDR1 is SGDLS and CDR2 is YYNGEE. V lost 0 bases to trimming and J lost 3 bases, with 8 bases between them. DNA of the CDR3: TGTGCCAGCAGCGTAGCACGGGGGACAGATACGCAGTATTTT. Amino acids: CASSVARGTDTQYF.

The V call is TRBV18, the J call TRBJ1-5, with D possibly TRBD1 on 5 matching bases. V was trimmed by 5 bases and J by 2 bases, leaving 10 bases between them. The CDR3 consists of 14 residues. Germline-derived CDR1 and CDR2 are KGHSH and LQKENI. The CDR3 reads CASSNQGGNQPQHF. For the CDR3, the DNA is TGTGCCAGCTCAAACCAGGGAGGCAATCAGCCCCAGCATTTT.

V is TRBV6-5 and J is TRBJ1-2; perhaps TRBD1 as D (5 bases). V was clipped by 6 bases and J by 8 bases, with 22 bases between them. Germline CDR1 is MNHEY and CDR2 is SVGAGI. The CDR3 has 15 amino acids. The CDR3 DNA follows: TGTGCCAGCAGACCCGCCCAGGGCGGGCGCGGGGGCTACACCTTC. Its translation: CASRPAQGGRGGYTF.

The chain recombines TRBV18 with TRBJ2-6, with 7 bases lining up with TRBD2. After removal of 3 bases from V and 0 bases from J, the junction contained 5 bases not matched to a gene. Germline CDR1 is KGHSH and CDR2 is LQKENI. The CDR3 has 17 residues. The CDR3, as DNA: TGTGCCAGCTCACCCGGACTAGGTTCCTCTGGGGCCAACGTCCTGACTTTC. It translates to CASSPGLGSSGANVLTF.

CDR3 in DNA: TGTGCCAGCAGCTCACAGGGGGCCCCGAACACCGGGGAGCTGTTTTTT. Translated, it gives CASSSQGAPNTGELFF. This chain links TRBV7-3 with TRBJ2-2; TRBD1 matches at 9 bases. The J segment lost 0 bases and the V segment lost 4 bases, leaving 3 bases of the junction unmatched. Germline lookup yields CDR1 SGHTA and CDR2 FQGTGA. This CDR3 region has 16 residues.

In its sample, this clone was seen once. CDR3 sequence: CASSTSGAYGNTIYF. In DNA, the CDR3 is TGTGCCAGCTCTACCAGTGGGGCGTACGGAAACACCATATATTTT. The V and J genes are TRBV18 and TRBJ1-3, with D maybe TRBD1 (5 bases). Germline V CDR1 and CDR2: KGHSH, LQKENI. The CDR3 covers 15 residues. V was clipped by 6 bases and J by 4 bases, with 16 bases between them.

The rearrangement uses TRBV11-1 and TRBJ2-3; TRBD1 agrees at 9 bases. Germline V gives CDR1 SGHAT, CDR2 FQDESV (reference sequence). V gave up 5 bases and J gave up 1 base; unmatched junction bases: 13. This CDR3 has 18 residues. The CDR3 sequence: CASSPRPGTGFGTDTQYF. CDR3 nucleotides: TGTGCCAGCAGCCCACGTCCCGGGACAGGGTTCGGCACAGATACGCAGTATTTT.

CDR3 loop: CASSQQGADSPLHF. The CDR3, as DNA: TGTGCCAGCAGCCAACAGGGGGCGGATTCACCCCTCCACTTT. V usage is TRBV5-6 and J usage is TRBJ1-6; the match to TRBD1 covers 9 bases. CDR1 is SGHDT and CDR2 is YYEEEE in the germline V gene. This CDR3 has 14 amino acids. Trimming at V came to 4 bases and at J to 8 bases, leaving 4 bases not matched to a gene. Full variable domain (outside the CDR3, taken from reference TRBV5-6 and TRBJ1-6): DAGVTQSPTHLIKTRGQQVTLRCSPKSGHDTVSWYQQALGQGPQFIFQYYEEEERQRGNFPDRFSGHQFPNYSSELNVNALLLGDSALYLCASSQQGADSPLHFGNGTRLTVT.

The rearrangement joins TRBV30 to TRBJ1-5; the D is unclear. This CDR3 is built from 14 residues. Trimming left V 2 bases short and J 0 bases short, with 8 bases between. Germline V gives CDR1 GTSNPN, CDR2 SVGIG (reference sequence). The CDR3 DNA sequence: TGTGCCTGGAGTTTGCTGAATAGCAATCAGCCCCAGCATTTT. Translated, it gives CAWSLLNSNQPQHF.

This chain connects TRBV5-4 to TRBJ2-3, with 9 nucleotides matching TRBD2. CDR3 length: 16 amino acids. Germline assignment: CDR1 SGHNT and CDR2 YYREEE (reference sequence). J was trimmed by 1 base and V by 3 bases; bases with no gene match: 6. The CDR3 protein is CASSSNIAGGTDTQYF. CDR3 DNA sequence: TGTGCCAGCAGCTCTAATATAGCGGGAGGCACAGATACGCAGTATTTT. The full variable domain, in which reference TRBV5-4 and TRBJ2-3 provide the parts outside the CDR3, is ETGVTQSPTHLIKTRGQQVTLRCSSQSGHNTVSWYQQALGQGPQFIFQYYREEENGRGNFPPRFSGLQFPNYSSELNVNALELDDSALYLCASSSNIAGGTDTQYFGPGTRLTVL.

This chain uses TRBV2 with TRBJ1-4, with 7 bases that match TRBD1. The CDR3 consists of 14 residues. Germline V gene sequence: CDR1 SNHLY, CDR2 FYNNEI. V lost 7 bases and J lost 3; bases outside the gene matches: 5. The CDR3 sequence is CASKTGLSNEKLFF. The DNA of the CDR3 is TGTGCCAGCAAGACAGGGTTGTCTAATGAAAAACTGTTTTTT.

The chain carries TRBV7-3 and TRBJ2-1; 8 bases align to TRBD1. Germline V gives CDR1 SGHTA, CDR2 FQGTGA. CDR3 length: 17 amino acids. The J segment lost 4 bases and the V segment lost 3 bases, leaving 11 bases of the junction unmatched. CDR3 residues: CASSFSPPTGVYNEQFF. The CDR3 nucleotides read TGTGCCAGCAGCTTTTCCCCCCCGACAGGGGTGTACAATGAGCAGTTCTTC.

The J gene is TRBJ2-5, the V gene TRBV12-5, with 11 nucleotides matching TRBD2. Germline V gives CDR1 LGHNT, CDR2 FRNRAP. The J segment lost 4 bases and the V segment lost 6 bases, leaving 7 bases of the junction unmatched. This CDR3 is built from 15 residues. CDR3 coding DNA: TGTGCTAGTGGCTTAGCGGGAGGGCGAGTAGAGACCCAGTACTTC. Its translation: CASGLAGGRVETQYF. Full variable domain (outside the CDR3, taken from reference TRBV12-5 and TRBJ2-5): DARVTQTPRHKVTEMGQEVTMRCQPILGHNTVFWYRQTMMQGLELLAYFRNRAPLDDSGMPKDRFSAEMPDATLATLKIQPSEPRDSAVYFCASGLAGGRVETQYFGPGTRLLVL.

The chain uses TRBV6-4 and TRBJ1-5, with D unclear. Trimming stripped 3 bases from V and 0 bases from J, with 12 bases between. This CDR3 region has 16 residues. Germline assignment: CDR1 MRHNA and CDR2 SNTAGT. CDR3: CASSEEGADSNQPQHF. In nucleotides, the CDR3 is TGTGCCAGCAGTGAGGAGGGAGCGGATAGCAATCAGCCCCAGCATTTT.

The J gene is TRBJ2-5, the V gene TRBV27, with D unresolved. The J call may be wrong; the DNA end is better matched by TRBJ2-7. Germline CDR1 and CDR2: MNHEY and SMNVEV (reference sequence). This CDR3 has 13 residues. CDR3 region: CASSFQSRYEQYF. CDR3 DNA sequence: TGTGCCAGCAGTTTTCAGAGTCGCTACGAGCAGTACTTC.

The V and J genes are TRBV10-2 and TRBJ1-1; possible D gene TRBD1, 6 bases. V lost 7 bases and J 7 bases, leaving 19 bases between the germline ends. The CDR3 is 14 residues long. Germline CDR1 and CDR2: WSHSY and SAAADI. DNA of the CDR3: TGCGCCAGCAAAGAACCTGACAGGAGCTTTGAAGCTTTCTTT. Protein product: CASKEPDRSFEAFF.

J is TRBJ2-3 and V is TRBV20-1; no reliable D call. The CDR3 covers 8 residues. CDR1 and CDR2 (germline): DFQATT, SNEGSKA (reference sequence). The CDR3 is CKERPQYF. CDR3 DNA sequence: TGCAAAGAGAGGCCGCAGTATTTT.

The chain combines TRBV7-9 with TRBJ2-1, with 11 nucleotides matching TRBD2. Germline CDR1 is SEHNR and CDR2 is FQNEAQ (reference sequence). Trimming took 5 bases from V and 4 from J; bases not matched to a gene: 7. The length of the CDR3 is 16 residues. In DNA, the CDR3 is TGTGCCAGCAGCGGGACTAGCGGTTTTCTTTACAATGAGCAGTTCTTC. Protein: CASSGTSGFLYNEQFF.

The J gene is TRBJ2-2, the V gene TRBV19, with D tentatively TRBD1 or TRBD2 (5 bases each). Germline lookup yields CDR1 LNHDA and CDR2 SQIVND (reference sequence). The CDR3 extends over 13 amino acids. V was cut by 7 bases and J by 5 bases, with 11 bases left in between. The CDR3: CASIGWGTGELFF. The CDR3 bases are TGTGCCAGTATCGGATGGGGGACCGGGGAGCTGTTTTTT. The full variable domain, in which reference TRBV19 and TRBJ2-2 provide the parts outside the CDR3, is DGGITQSPKYLFRKEGQNVTLSCEQNLNHDAMYWYRQDPGQGLRLIYYSQIVNDFQKGDIAEGYSVSREKKESFPLTVTSAQKNPTAFYLCASIGWGTGELFFGEGSRLTVL.